This TCR beta chain was sequenced in a study of early T cells in non-severe SARS-CoV-2 infection. The overall study: The study sequenced bulk RNA from unsorted whole blood, with chains unpaired.

Molecules of cDNA were individually given unique molecular identifiers that were attached to them. TCRdb reprocessed the 5' RACE reads via MiXCR and lists one record per CDR3 protein. This table has about 76,000 distinct CDR3 sequences, roughly a sixth appearing once. This clonotype has ten or more counts. Antigen: not known. V lost 1 base to trimming and J lost 1 base, with 6 bases between them. The germline V gene has CDR1 SGHAT and CDR2 FQNNGV. CDR3 size: 14 residues. Study findings and constraints: Anti-spike CD8 responses were favored in VDJdb matching, and private and CD4 specificities were missed.

The V call is TRBV11-2, the J call TRBJ2-3; D gene uncertain. Sequenced input: whole blood. The sequence derives from an adult who was a healthcare worker with PCR-confirmed SARS-CoV-2 infection or an uninfected control (not recorded which). CDR3 protein: CASSLGVGTDTQYF. The CDR3 DNA follows: TGTGCCAGCAGCTTAGGGGTGGGCACAGATACGCAGTATTTT.